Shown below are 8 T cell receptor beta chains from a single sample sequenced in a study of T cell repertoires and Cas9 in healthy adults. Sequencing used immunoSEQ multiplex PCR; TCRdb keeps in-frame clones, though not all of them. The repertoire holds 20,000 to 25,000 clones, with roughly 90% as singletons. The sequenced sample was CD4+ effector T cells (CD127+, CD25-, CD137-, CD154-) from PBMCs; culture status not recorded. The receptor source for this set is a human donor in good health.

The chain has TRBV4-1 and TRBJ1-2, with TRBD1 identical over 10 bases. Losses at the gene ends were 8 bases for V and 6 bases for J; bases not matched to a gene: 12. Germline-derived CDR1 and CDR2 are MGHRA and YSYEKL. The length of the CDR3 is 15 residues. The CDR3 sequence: CASRKPGQGFNGYTF. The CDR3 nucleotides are TGCGCCAGCCGGAAACCGGGACAGGGGTTTAATGGCTACACCTTC.

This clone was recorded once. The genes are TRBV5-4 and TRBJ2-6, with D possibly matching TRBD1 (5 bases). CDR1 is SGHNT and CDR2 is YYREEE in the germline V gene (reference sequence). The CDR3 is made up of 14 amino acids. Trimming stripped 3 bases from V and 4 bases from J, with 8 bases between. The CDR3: CASSSRGGANVLTF. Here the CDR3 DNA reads TGTGCCAGCAGCTCAAGGGGAGGGGCCAACGTCCTGACTTTC.

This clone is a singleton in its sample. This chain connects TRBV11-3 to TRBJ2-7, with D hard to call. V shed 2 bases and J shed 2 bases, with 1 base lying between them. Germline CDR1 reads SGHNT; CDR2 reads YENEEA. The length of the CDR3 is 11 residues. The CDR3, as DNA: TGTGCCAGCAGCTTACCCTACGAGCAGTACTTC. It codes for CASSLPYEQYF.

The CDR3 is CASSLEGNSGVQYF. In DNA form, the CDR3 reads TGTGCCAGCAGCTTAGAAGGGAATAGTGGGGTGCAGTACTTC. The J gene is TRBJ2-7, the V gene TRBV7-8, with unresolved D. The germline V gene has CDR1 SGHVS and CDR2 FQNEAQ. Between the trimmed V and J ends, which lost 1 base and 9 bases, there was a span of 16 bases. CDR3 size: 14 residues.

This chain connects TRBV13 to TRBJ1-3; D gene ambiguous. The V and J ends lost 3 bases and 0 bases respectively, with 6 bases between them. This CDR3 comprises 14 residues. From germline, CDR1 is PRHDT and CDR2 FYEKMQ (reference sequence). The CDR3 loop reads CASSFSYSGNTIYF. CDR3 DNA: TGTGCCAGCAGCTTTTCCTACTCTGGAAACACCATATATTTT. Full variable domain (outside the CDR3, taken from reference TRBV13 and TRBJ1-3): AAGVIQSPRHLIKEKRETATLKCYPIPRHDTVYWYQQGPGQDPQFLISFYEKMQSDKGSIPDRFSAQQFSDYHSELNMSSLELGDSALYFCASSFSYSGNTIYFGEGSWLTVV.

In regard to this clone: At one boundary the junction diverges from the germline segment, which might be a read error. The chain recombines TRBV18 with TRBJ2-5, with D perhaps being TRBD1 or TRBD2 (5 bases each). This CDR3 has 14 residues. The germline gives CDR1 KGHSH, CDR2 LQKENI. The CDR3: CASSPQGSGRGQNF. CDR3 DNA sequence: TGTGCCAGCTCACCACAGGGTTCGGGGCGAGGACAAAACTTC.

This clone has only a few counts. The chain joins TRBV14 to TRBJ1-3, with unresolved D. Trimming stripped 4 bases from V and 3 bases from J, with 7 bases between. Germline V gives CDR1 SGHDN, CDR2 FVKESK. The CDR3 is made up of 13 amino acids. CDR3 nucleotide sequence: TGTGCCAGCAGCCCAAGGCTTGGAAACACCATATATTTT. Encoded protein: CASSPRLGNTIYF. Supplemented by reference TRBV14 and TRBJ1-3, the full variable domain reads EAGVTQFPSHSVIEKGQTVTLRCDPISGHDNLYWYRRVMGKEIKFLLHFVKESKQDESGMPNNRFLAERTGGTYSTLKVQPAELEDSGVYFCASSPRLGNTIYFGEGSWLTVV.

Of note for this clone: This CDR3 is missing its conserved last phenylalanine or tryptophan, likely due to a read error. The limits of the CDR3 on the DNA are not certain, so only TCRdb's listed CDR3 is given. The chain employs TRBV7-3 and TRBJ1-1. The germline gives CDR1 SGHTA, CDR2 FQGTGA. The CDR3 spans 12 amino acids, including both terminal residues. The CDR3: CASSLMTLPVFI.